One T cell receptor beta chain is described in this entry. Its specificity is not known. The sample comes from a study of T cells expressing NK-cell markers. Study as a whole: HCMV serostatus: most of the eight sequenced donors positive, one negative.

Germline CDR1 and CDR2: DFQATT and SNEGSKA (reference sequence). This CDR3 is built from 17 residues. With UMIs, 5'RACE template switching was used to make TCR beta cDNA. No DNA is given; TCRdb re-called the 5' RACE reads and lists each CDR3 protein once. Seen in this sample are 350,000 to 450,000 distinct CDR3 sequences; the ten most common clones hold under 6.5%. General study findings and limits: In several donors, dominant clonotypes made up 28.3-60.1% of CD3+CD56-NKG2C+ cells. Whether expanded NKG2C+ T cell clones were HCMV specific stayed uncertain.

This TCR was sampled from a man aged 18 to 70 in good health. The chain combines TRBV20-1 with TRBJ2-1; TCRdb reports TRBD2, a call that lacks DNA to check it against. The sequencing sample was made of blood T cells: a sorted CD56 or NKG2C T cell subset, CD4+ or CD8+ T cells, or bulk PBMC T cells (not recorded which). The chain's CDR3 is CSASETGARGEDNEQFF.